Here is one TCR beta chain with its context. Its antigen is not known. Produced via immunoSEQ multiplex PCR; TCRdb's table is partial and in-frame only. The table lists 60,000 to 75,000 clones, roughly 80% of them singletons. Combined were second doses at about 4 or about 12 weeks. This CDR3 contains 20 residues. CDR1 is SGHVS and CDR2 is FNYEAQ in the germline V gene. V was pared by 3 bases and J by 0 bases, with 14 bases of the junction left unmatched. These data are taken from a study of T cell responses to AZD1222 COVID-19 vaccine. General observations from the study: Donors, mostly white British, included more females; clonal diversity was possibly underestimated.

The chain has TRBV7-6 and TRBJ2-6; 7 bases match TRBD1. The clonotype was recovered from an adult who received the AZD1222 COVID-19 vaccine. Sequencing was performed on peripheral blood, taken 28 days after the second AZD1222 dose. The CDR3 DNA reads TGTGCCAGCAGCTTTGCCTACCAAGGGGGCCCAAGCTCTGGGGCCAACGTCCTGACTTTC. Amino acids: CASSFAYQGGPSSGANVLTF.